The T cell receptor (beta chain) described here comes from a study of graft-versus-host responses after intestinal transplantation. Turning to the study itself: Multivisceral, liver-intestinal, or isolated intestinal transplants were given to recipients. Anti-thymocyte globulin served as induction for all recipients, who then took tacrolimus and steroids for 3 to 4 years. Study observations and caveats: Recipient bone marrow held GvH clones, some seen earlier in ileum or blood. In patients with graft-donor T cell macrochimerism, allograft graft-versus-host to host-versus-graft clonal ratios were high.

Comments on this clone: The antigen is unknown.

Produced via immunoSEQ multiplex PCR; TCRdb's table is partial and in-frame only. The sample records about 88,000 clones, approximately 90% being singletons. The CDR3 covers 13 residues. Trimming took off 1 base at V and 1 base at J, with 7 bases between the two ends. CDR1 and CDR2 from the germline V gene are SQVTM and ANQGSEA. The TCR comes from a human donor who was the organ donor for an intestinal transplant. Here the sequenced sample was unstimulated CD4+ T cells sorted from spleen or lymph node cells, taken before transplant. This chain joins TRBV29-1 and TRBJ1-1; no clear D gene. CDR3 loop: CSVEGAANTEAFF. The CDR3 DNA reads TGCAGCGTTGAAGGTGCGGCGAACACTGAAGCTTTCTTT.